This TCR beta chain was observed in a study of graft-versus-host responses after intestinal transplantation. Study overall: All recipients were transplanted with multivisceral, liver-intestinal, or isolated intestinal grafts. Study observations and caveats: Elevated graft-versus-host to host-versus-graft clonal ratios in allografts were recorded for patients with graft-donor T cell macrochimerism.

Some clones are missing from TCRdb's copy, which holds only in-frame ones; the method was immunoSEQ multiplex PCR. The data contain about 18,000 clones, more than 30% of them singletons. Germline assignment: CDR1 LNHNV and CDR2 YYDKDF (reference sequence). CDR3 size: 15 residues. Trimming pared 0 bases from V and 7 bases from J, leaving 12 bases between. Researchers placed 200,000 CFSE-labeled responder cells in culture with 200,000 irradiated, violet-dye-labeled stimulator cells. The sequence came from a human patient who received an intestinal transplant. The V gene is TRBV15, the J gene TRBJ2-2; D is unclear. The sample here was alloreactive CD4+ T cells from a mixed lymphocyte reaction culture, taken before intestinal transplant. Specified subset: CFSE-low proliferating T cells sorted from roughly six-day pre-transplant mixed lymphocyte reaction (GvH or HvG direction). The CDR3 nucleotides are TGTGCCACCAGCAGAGATATTGGGTCATTCGGGGAGCTGTTTTTT. Translating it yields CATSRDIGSFGELFF.